This T cell receptor beta chain was obtained from a study of post-analysis software for immune sequencing data. The overall study: Relapsing-remitting, secondary progressive and progressive-relapsing forms made up the multiple sclerosis disease courses.

V lost 4 bases and J lost 3, with 13 bases in between. From germline, CDR1 is SGHRS and CDR2 YFSETQ. CDR3 length: 14 residues. This clonotype was observed a handful of times. Its specificity is unknown. TCR beta cDNA libraries included unique molecular identifiers. From roughly 1 to 10 million T cells, 550,000 or so cDNA molecules were obtained. A single record per CDR3 protein comes from TCRdb applying MiXCR to the PCR reads. This table holds about 180,000 distinct CDR3 sequences, approximately 30% found once. Study results and caveats: Patients carried several TRBV segments more frequently than controls did, and TRBV5-6, TRBV5-1 and TRBV20-1 were among them. Controls had significantly higher normalized Chao1 diversity than multiple sclerosis patients.

Sequencing was done on a sample of blood. V is TRBV5-1 and J is TRBJ1-1; no definite D call. The receptor was derived from a girl between 5 and 17 years old with multiple sclerosis. The CDR3: CASSPTTVDTEAFF. In DNA, the CDR3 is TGCGCCAGCAGCCCCACCACAGTTGACACTGAAGCTTTCTTT. Full variable domain (outside the CDR3, taken from reference TRBV5-1 and TRBJ1-1): KAGVTQTPRYLIKTRGQQVTLSCSPISGHRSVSWYQQTPGQGLQFLFEYFSETQRNKGNFPGRFSGRQFSNSRSEMNVSTLELGDSALYLCASSPTTVDTEAFFGQGTRLTVV.